This T cell receptor (beta chain) emerged from a study of regulatory T cells in long-lasting Graves disease. Trimming removed 0 bases from V and 2 bases from J, with 7 bases in between. The CDR3 runs to 14 residues. Germline V gene sequence: CDR1 SNHLY, CDR2 FYNNEI. For TCR beta, libraries came from iRepertoire HTBI primers and Arm-PCR of CDR3 regions. MiXCR, applied by TCRdb to the multiplex PCR reads, yields one record per CDR3 protein. The top ten hold approximately 25% of the sample, which has approximately 440,000 distinct CDR3 sequences, 20% to 30% seen once. This clonotype has ten or more counts. Time point noted: persistent/refractory GD, antithyroid drugs over 5 years with positive TRAb. The TCR library was prepared using RNA isolated from PBMCs.

This sample comprised peripheral blood mononuclear cells (PBMCs), obtained when the disease was refractory, from a patient treated with antithyroid drugs. The source of this sequence is a female donor with Graves disease. The chain has TRBV2 and TRBJ2-5, with unresolved D. The CDR3 region has the DNA TGTGCCAGCAGTGAAGCCATCATTCAAGAGACCCAGTACTTC. Protein product: CASSEAIIQETQYF. Full variable domain (remainder filled in from reference TRBV2 and TRBJ2-5): EPEVTQTPSHQVTQMGQEVILRCVPISNHLYFYWYRQILGQKVEFLVSFYNNEISEKSEIFDDQFSVERPDGSNFTLKIRSTKLEDSAMYFCASSEAIIQETQYFGPGTRLLVL.